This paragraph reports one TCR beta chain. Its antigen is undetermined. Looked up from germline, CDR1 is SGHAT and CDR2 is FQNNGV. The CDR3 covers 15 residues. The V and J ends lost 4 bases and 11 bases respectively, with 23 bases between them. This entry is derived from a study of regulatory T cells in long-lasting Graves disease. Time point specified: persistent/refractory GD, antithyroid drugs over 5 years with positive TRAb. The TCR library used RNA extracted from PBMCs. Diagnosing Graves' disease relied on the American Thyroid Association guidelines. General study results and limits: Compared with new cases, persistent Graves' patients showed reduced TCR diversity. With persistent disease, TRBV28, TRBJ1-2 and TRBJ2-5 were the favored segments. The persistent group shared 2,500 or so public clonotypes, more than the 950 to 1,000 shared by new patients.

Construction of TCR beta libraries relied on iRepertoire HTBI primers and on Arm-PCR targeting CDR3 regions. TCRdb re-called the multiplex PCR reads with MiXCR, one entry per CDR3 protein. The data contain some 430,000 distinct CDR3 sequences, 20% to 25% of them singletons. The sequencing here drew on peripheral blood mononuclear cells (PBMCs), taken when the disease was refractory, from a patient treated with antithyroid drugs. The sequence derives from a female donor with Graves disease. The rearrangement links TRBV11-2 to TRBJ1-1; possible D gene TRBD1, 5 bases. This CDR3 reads CASSSLQGRFSGAFF. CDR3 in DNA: TGTGCCAGCAGCTCACTGCAGGGTCGTTTTTCAGGGGCTTTCTTT.